The entry that follows covers one T cell receptor (beta chain) sequence. The data were taken from a study of T cell changes during pregnancy in multiple sclerosis. The trim removed 0 bases at V and 4 bases at J, leaving 6 bases unmatched. The germline V gene has CDR1 SGHRS and CDR2 YFSETQ. The CDR3 runs to 16 residues. Some clones are missing from TCRdb's copy, which holds only in-frame ones; the method was immunoSEQ multiplex PCR. The table shows more than 70,000 clones, with around 90% occurring only once. The TCR originated in a female donor with multiple sclerosis, enrolled in a pregnancy study. The sequenced sample was peripheral blood, obtained before pregnancy. The chain is built from TRBV5-1 and TRBJ1-1, with TRBD1 matching over 10 bases. CDR3 amino acids: CASSLGDRGPSTEAFF. The CDR3 DNA sequence: TGCGCCAGCAGCTTGGGAGACAGGGGGCCGAGCACTGAAGCTTTCTTT.